The clone carrying this TCR beta chain has just a few counts. The antigen is unknown. MiXCR, run by TCRdb on the reads, gives a single entry per CDR3 protein. The repertoire includes around 49,000 distinct CDR3 sequences, roughly 20% of them detected once, and approximately 26% sits in the top ten. The sample belongs to a study of T cell repertoires in cytomegalovirus infection. Study background: Indications came from public TCR beta signatures; they pointed to CMV infection and to a matching HLA type.

V lost 7 bases, J lost 8 bases, and 17 bases lay in between. The CDR3 sequence is 13 residues long. Germline CDR1 and CDR2: MDHEN and SYDVKM. Study-level points and caveats: Clonotype analysis showed dominance of the ex vivo response by HLA-C-restricted CMV-specific TCR beta clonotypes. Of the TCR beta families, the public ones yielded a cumulative frequency that identified carriers of CMV plus the relevant HLA.

This clonotype originated in a human donor in good health (CMV status not recorded). Some clones in this sample may be carry-over from other donors' samples. The chain couples TRBV28 to TRBJ1-1, with a weak D call TRBD1 (5 bases). The sample consisted of CD8+ T cells from cultured PBMCs, taken from culture after CMV antigen stimulation. In DNA form, the CDR3 reads TGTGCCAGCACCCTGCGTGGGGGGATGGAAGCTTTCTTT. This translates into CASTLRGGMEAFF.